This TCR beta chain originates from a study of OX40 agonist ivuxolimab in advanced cancers. Study-wide points: Expansion of clones was among the lowest in partial responders at 0.1-3.0 mg/kg.

Sequenced by immunoSEQ multiplex PCR; TCRdb stores in-frame clones only, minus some. Among about 96,000 clones listed, 90% were seen once. About this clone: The target antigen is unknown.

The CDR3 is 14 amino acids. CDR1 is SNHLY and CDR2 is FYNNEI in the germline V gene. V lost 7 bases, J lost 0 bases, and 10 bases lay in between. Cycle 7 day 1, cycle 4 day 1, and baseline were the timepoints at which blood was sampled. V usage is TRBV2 and J usage is TRBJ1-5, with D perhaps TRBD1 (6 bases). The sequence came from an adult with an advanced solid tumor such as melanoma, head and neck, liver or kidney cancer. Sequencing was performed on CD4+ or CD8+ T cells sorted from blood, taken in a trial of the OX40 agonist ivuxolimab. CDR3 amino acids: CASKQGSSNQPQHF. The CDR3 bases are TGTGCCAGCAAACAGGGATCTAGCAATCAGCCCCAGCATTTT.